A selection of T cell receptor beta chains follows, all from one sample in a study of CD8 T cells in Susac syndrome. TCRdb recomputed calls from the immunoSEQ multiplex PCR reads with MiXCR, one row per CDR3 protein. The sample includes more than 65,000 distinct CDR3 sequences, about 94% of them seen just once. Sequenced sample: CD8+ T cells from PBMCs. The receptors shown here come from a human donor with multiple sclerosis. The CDR3 runs from the conserved cysteine through the conserved F or W. Each record gives: CDR3 length, V gene, J gene, clone size, D gene, CDR3 protein, CDR3 DNA. The D gene is left open where the match is weak. A row's size may be missing; if present it is once, few, many or a size class.

15	TRBV30	TRBJ2-3	NA	NA	CAWSVASVSTDTQFF	TGTGCCTGGAGTGTAGCTAGCGTTAGCACAGATACGCAGTTTTTT
15	TRBV25-1	TRBJ2-1	NA	TRBD2	CASSGMAGGPNEQFF	TGTGCCAGCAGTGGGATGGCGGGGGGGCCCAATGAGCAGTTCTTC
13	TRBV27	TRBJ1-6	NA	NA	CASSEYAGSPLHF	TGTGCCAGCAGTGAATATGCGGGTTCACCCCTCCACTTT
17	TRBV7-8	TRBJ2-7	NA	TRBD2	CASSLALLTSGFYEQYF	TGTGCCAGCAGCTTAGCCCTATTGACTAGCGGGTTCTACGAGCAGTACTTC
15	TRBV28	TRBJ2-1	NA	TRBD1	CASSFGDRSEDEQFF	TGTGCCAGCAGTTTCGGGGACAGGTCTGAAGATGAGCAGTTCTTC
12	TRBV4-1	TRBJ2-5	NA	NA	CASSQDQETQYF	TGCGCCAGCAGCCAAGACCAAGAGACCCAGTACTTC
17	TRBV12-3/TRBV12-4	TRBJ2-3	once	TRBD1	CASSFPRGDRATDTQYF	TGTGCCAGCAGTTTCCCCAGAGGGGACAGGGCTACAGATACGCAGTATTTT
14	TRBV5-6	TRBJ1-2	few	NA	CASSLKWGRGGYTF	TGTGCCAGCAGCTTGAAGTGGGGGCGCGGAGGCTACACCTTC
13	TRBV4-2	TRBJ2-3	NA	NA	CASSQLVADTQYF	TGTGCCAGCAGCCAACTCGTCGCAGATACGCAGTATTTT
14	TRBV12-3/TRBV12-4	TRBJ1-2	NA	NA	CASSLPPRGYGYTF	TGTGCCAGCAGTTTACCTCCCCGGGGCTATGGCTACACCTTC
15	TRBV27	TRBJ1-2	NA	TRBD1	CASSPSPTGAGGYTF	TGTGCCAGCAGTCCCTCCCCGACAGGGGCCGGGGGCTACACCTTC
14	TRBV9	TRBJ1-1	NA	NA	CASSPWDANTEAFF	TGTGCCAGCAGCCCATGGGACGCGAACACTGAAGCTTTCTTT
14	TRBV16	TRBJ2-1	once	TRBD1	CASSRDRGYNEQFF	TGTGCCAGCAGCCGGGACAGGGGGTACAATGAGCAGTTCTTC
14	TRBV28	TRBJ2-7	NA	NA	CATGYGGSSYEQYF	TGTGCCACCGGATACGGGGGCAGTTCCTACGAGCAGTACTTC
14	TRBV27	TRBJ1-2	NA	NA	CASSLSFGAGGYTF	TGTGCCAGCAGTTTATCGTTCGGGGCAGGTGGCTACACCTTC
15	TRBV7-9	TRBJ1-5	NA	TRBD1	CASSTQGNEDQPQHF	TGTGCCAGCAGCACACAGGGGAATGAGGATCAGCCCCAGCATTTT
12	TRBV12-3/TRBV12-4	TRBJ2-3	once	NA	CASSRTTDTQYF	TGTGCCAGCAGCCGAACCACAGATACGCAGTATTTT
18	TRBV7-2	TRBJ2-3	NA	NA	CASSLGDSHLGSTDTQYF	TGTGCCAGCAGCTTAGGAGACAGTCACTTGGGGAGCACAGATACGCAGTATTTT
16	TRBV2	TRBJ2-3	once	TRBD2	CASSEMGLAGTDTQYF	TGTGCCAGCAGTGAAATGGGACTAGCGGGGACAGATACGCAGTATTTT
16	TRBV12-3/TRBV12-4	TRBJ2-1	NA	TRBD2	CASSSSGVRSYNEQFF	TGTGCCAGCAGTTCTAGCGGGGTAAGGTCCTACAATGAGCAGTTCTTC
14	TRBV15	TRBJ2-7	NA	NA	CATSVQVIRSEQYF	TGTGCCACCAGCGTACAGGTTATCCGATCCGAGCAGTACTTC
14	TRBV7-9	TRBJ1-5	NA	TRBD1	CASSTDRGNQPQHF	TGTGCCAGCAGTACGGACAGGGGAAATCAGCCCCAGCATTTT
16	TRBV6-5	TRBJ2-3	NA	TRBD2	CASSYPGLGNTDTQYF	TGTGCCAGCAGTTACCCGGGACTAGGAAATACAGATACGCAGTATTTT
14	TRBV5-1	TRBJ1-2	NA	NA	CASSLGGGVDGYTF	TGCGCCAGCAGCTTGGGCGGGGGAGTGGATGGCTACACCTTC
15	TRBV12-5	TRBJ2-1	NA	TRBD1	CASGFRDRGYHEQFF	TGTGCTAGTGGTTTCCGGGACAGGGGGTACCATGAGCAGTTCTTC
11	TRBV30	TRBJ1-1	NA	NA	CAWSVPGEAFF	TGTGCCTGGAGTGTACCCGGTGAAGCTTTCTTT
17	TRBV9	TRBJ1-6	NA	NA	CASSLDEGAGANSPLHF	TGTGCCAGCAGCCTCGATGAAGGAGCAGGGGCGAATTCACCCCTCCACTTT
13	TRBV20-1	TRBJ1-1	NA	NA	CSAREFRNTEAFF	TGCAGTGCCCGGGAATTTAGGAACACTGAAGCTTTCTTT
13	TRBV4-3	TRBJ1-6	NA	NA	CASSQGSGSPLHF	TGCGCCAGCAGCCAGGGCTCCGGTTCACCCCTCCACTTT
13	TRBV20-1	TRBJ1-1	NA	NA	CSASSSWDTEAFF	TGCAGTGCTAGTTCCAGTTGGGACACTGAAGCTTTCTTT
13	TRBV28	TRBJ2-1	NA	NA	CASSWTVNNEQFF	TGTGCCAGCAGTTGGACAGTTAACAATGAGCAGTTCTTC
14	TRBV13	TRBJ2-5	NA	TRBD2	CASSFGTGGETQYF	TGTGCCAGCAGCTTCGGGACGGGAGGTGAGACCCAGTACTTC
12	TRBV29-1	TRBJ1-4	NA	NA	CSVSPRGEKLFF	TGCAGCGTCTCCCCCCGCGGGGAAAAACTGTTTTTT
13	TRBV5-8	TRBJ2-4	NA	NA	CASSGRQKNIQYF	TGTGCCAGCAGCGGACGACAGAAAAACATTCAGTACTTC
15	TRBV4-1	TRBJ1-6	NA	TRBD1	CASSQDDRGDSPLHF	TGCGCCAGCAGCCAAGATGACAGGGGGGATTCACCCCTCCACTTT
12	TRBV10-3	TRBJ2-1	NA	NA	CAISEDADEQFF	TGTGCCATCAGTGAGGACGCAGATGAGCAGTTCTTC
14	TRBV20-1	TRBJ1-2	NA	TRBD1	CSARQQGVHYGYTF	TGCAGTGCTAGACAACAGGGGGTCCACTATGGCTACACCTTC
14	TRBV27	TRBJ1-1	once	TRBD1	CASSLGQGTTEAFF	TGTGCCAGCAGCCTAGGACAGGGGACCACTGAAGCTTTCTTT
13	TRBV27	TRBJ1-2	NA	TRBD1	CASRSQGDYGYTF	TGTGCCAGCAGGTCTCAGGGGGACTATGGCTACACCTTC
15	TRBV5-4	TRBJ2-5	NA	TRBD1	CASSPTGQGTETQYF	TGTGCCAGCAGCCCGACGGGACAGGGTACAGAGACCCAGTACTTC
10	TRBV27	TRBJ1-1	NA	NA	CALRETEAFF	TGTGCCCTCCGGGAGACTGAAGCTTTCTTT
18	TRBV12-3/TRBV12-4	TRBJ1-1	NA	NA	CASSYSLGRGKGSTEAFF	TGTGCCAGCAGTTACAGTTTGGGGCGAGGAAAGGGAAGCACTGAAGCTTTCTTT
20	TRBV15	TRBJ2-5	NA	NA	CATSRDEDFGGYEENGGQYF	TGTGCCACCAGCAGAGATGAGGATTTCGGGGGATATGAAGAGAACGGAGGCCAGTACTTC
13	TRBV20-1	TRBJ1-5	once	NA	CSARSGEYQPQHF	TGCAGTGCTAGATCAGGGGAGTATCAGCCCCAGCATTTT
15	TRBV6-2/TRBV6-3	TRBJ2-6	NA	NA	CASSQLDSGANVLTF	TGTGCCAGCAGCCAACTAGACTCTGGGGCCAACGTCCTGACTTTC
16	TRBV28	TRBJ2-1	NA	NA	CASRGQDSSSYNEQFF	TGTGCCAGCAGGGGCCAGGACAGTAGCTCCTACAATGAGCAGTTCTTC
14	TRBV5-6	TRBJ1-1	once	NA	CASSLNGGGTEAFF	TGTGCCAGCAGCTTGAATGGGGGTGGGACTGAAGCTTTCTTT
14	TRBV19	TRBJ1-5	NA	TRBD1	CASSLDRENQPQHF	TGTGCCAGTAGTCTGGACAGGGAGAATCAGCCCCAGCATTTT
15	TRBV4-1	TRBJ2-7	NA	NA	CASSQGSLSGYEQYF	TGCGCCAGCAGCCAAGGGAGTTTGTCGGGCTACGAGCAGTACTTC
11	TRBV30	TRBJ1-2	NA	NA	CAWSADGPYTF	TGTGCCTGGAGTGCGGACGGGCCCTACACCTTC
11	TRBV12-5	TRBJ2-1	once	NA	CASGSFGEQFF	TGTGCTAGCGGGAGTTTCGGGGAGCAGTTCTTC